Here is one T cell receptor beta chain with its context. Relative to the germline gene, one junction end is altered; a read error may explain this. Naive CD8 T cells were sorted, and the gate applied was CD8+CD4-CCR7+CD45RA+. The authors built bulk TCR libraries by previously described methods with listed TCR primers. From the PCR reads, TCRdb called clonotypes with MiXCR, one entry per CDR3 protein. The profile covers hundreds of thousands of distinct CDR3 sequences, with 25% appearing a single time and about 0.73% taken by the ten largest. The sample comes from a study of molecular identifiers for immune sequencing clone quantification. The CDR3 extends over 15 amino acids.

Specimen: naive CD8+ T cells from blood, with Jurkat cell RNA spiked in. Subset noted: FACS-sorted CD8+CD4-CCR7+CD45RA+ naive T cells. This TCR derives from a human donor in good health. Some libraries in this study had Jurkat cell RNA spiked in. The J gene is TRBJ2-5, the V gene TRBV12-3 or TRBV12-4, with TRBD1 matching over 9 bases. The CDR3 DNA reads TGTGCCAGCAGTTCGACAGGGGGGACTCAAGAGGCCCAGTACTTC. It specifies CASSSTGGTQEAQYF.